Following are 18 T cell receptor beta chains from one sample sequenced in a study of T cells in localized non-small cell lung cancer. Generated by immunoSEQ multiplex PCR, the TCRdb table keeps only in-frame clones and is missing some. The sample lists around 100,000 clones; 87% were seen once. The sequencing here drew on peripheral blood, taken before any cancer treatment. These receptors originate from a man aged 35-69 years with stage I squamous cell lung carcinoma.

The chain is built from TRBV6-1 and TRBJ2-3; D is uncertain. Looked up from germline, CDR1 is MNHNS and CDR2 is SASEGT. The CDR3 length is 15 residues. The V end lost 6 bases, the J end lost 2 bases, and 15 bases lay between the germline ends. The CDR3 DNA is TGTGCCAGCAGAGTACGCCCGGAGAACACAGATACGCAGTATTTT. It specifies CASRVRPENTDTQYF.

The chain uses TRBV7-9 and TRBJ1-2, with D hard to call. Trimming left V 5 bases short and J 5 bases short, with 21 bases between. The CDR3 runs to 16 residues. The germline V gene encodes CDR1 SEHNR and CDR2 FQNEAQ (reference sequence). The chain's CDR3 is CASSLYPAGRGYGYTF. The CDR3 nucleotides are TGTGCCAGCAGCCTTTATCCGGCAGGAAGAGGGTATGGCTACACCTTC.

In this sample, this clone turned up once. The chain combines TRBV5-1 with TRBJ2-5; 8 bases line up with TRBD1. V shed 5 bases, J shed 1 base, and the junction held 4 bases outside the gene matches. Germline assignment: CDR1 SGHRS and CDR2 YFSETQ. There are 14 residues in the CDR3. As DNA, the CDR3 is TGCGCCAGCAGGTGGACAGGGCGCCAAGAGACCCAGTACTTC. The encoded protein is CASRWTGRQETQYF.

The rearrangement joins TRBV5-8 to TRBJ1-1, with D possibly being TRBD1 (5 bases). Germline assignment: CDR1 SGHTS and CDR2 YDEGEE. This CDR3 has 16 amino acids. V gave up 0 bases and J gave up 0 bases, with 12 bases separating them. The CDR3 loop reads CASSLGDGRLNTEAFF. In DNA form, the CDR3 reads TGTGCCAGCAGCTTGGGGGACGGACGATTGAACACTGAAGCTTTCTTT.

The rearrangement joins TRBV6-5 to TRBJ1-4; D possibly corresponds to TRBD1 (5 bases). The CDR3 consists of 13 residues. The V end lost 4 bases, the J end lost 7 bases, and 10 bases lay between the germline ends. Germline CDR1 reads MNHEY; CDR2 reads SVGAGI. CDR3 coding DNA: TGTGCCAGCAGTTTCCAGGGAGGTGAAAAACTGTTTTTT. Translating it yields CASSFQGGEKLFF.

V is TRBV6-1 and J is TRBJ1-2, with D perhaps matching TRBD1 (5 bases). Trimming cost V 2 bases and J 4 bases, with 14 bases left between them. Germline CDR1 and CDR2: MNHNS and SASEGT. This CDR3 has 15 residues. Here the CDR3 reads CASSEQGLLSYGYTF. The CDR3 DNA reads TGTGCCAGCAGTGAACAGGGCCTCTTATCCTATGGCTACACCTTC.

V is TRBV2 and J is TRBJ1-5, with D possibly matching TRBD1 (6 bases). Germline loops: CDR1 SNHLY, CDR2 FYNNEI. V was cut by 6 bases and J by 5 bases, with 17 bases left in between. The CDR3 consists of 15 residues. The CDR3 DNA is TGTGCCAGCAGAGAAAACAGGGACCCAGATCAGCCCCAGCATTTT. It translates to CASRENRDPDQPQHF. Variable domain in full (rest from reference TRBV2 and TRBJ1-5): EPEVTQTPSHQVTQMGQEVILRCVPISNHLYFYWYRQILGQKVEFLVSFYNNEISEKSEIFDDQFSVERPDGSNFTLKIRSTKLEDSAMYFCASRENRDPDQPQHFGDGTRLSIL.

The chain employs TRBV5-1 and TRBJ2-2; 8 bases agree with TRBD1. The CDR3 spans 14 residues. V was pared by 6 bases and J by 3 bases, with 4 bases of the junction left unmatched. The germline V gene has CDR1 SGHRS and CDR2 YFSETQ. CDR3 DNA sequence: TGCGCCAGCACCGACAGGGGAGACACCGGGGAGCTGTTTTTT. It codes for CASTDRGDTGELFF.

The CDR3 DNA sequence: TGTGCCAGTAGTATAGCAGAAACCCTCCACTTT. As protein: CASSIAETLHF. The rearrangement joins TRBV19 to TRBJ1-6; D is uncertain. V gave up 1 base and J gave up 14 bases, with 6 bases separating them. Germline V gene sequence: CDR1 LNHDA, CDR2 SQIVND (reference sequence). This CDR3 is 11 amino acids long.

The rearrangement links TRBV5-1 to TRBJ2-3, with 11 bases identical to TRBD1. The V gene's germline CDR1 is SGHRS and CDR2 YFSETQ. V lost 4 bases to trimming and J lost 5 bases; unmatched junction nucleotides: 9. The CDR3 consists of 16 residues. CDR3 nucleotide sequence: TGCGCCAGCAGCCGAAGGACAGGGGGCCTCGGAGATACGCAGTATTTT. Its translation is CASSRRTGGLGDTQYF.

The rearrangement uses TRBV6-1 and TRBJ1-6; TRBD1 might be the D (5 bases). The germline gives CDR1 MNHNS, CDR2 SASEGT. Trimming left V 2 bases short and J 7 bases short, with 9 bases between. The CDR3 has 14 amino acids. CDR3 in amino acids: CASSERGPNSPLHF. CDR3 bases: TGTGCCAGCAGTGAAAGGGGCCCAAATTCACCCCTCCACTTT.

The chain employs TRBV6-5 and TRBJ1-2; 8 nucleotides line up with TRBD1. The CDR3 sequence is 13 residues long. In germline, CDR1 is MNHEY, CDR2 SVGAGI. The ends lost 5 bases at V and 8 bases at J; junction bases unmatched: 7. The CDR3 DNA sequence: TGTGCCAGCAGTGGACAGGGTTGGGGCGGCTACACCTTC. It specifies CASSGQGWGGYTF.

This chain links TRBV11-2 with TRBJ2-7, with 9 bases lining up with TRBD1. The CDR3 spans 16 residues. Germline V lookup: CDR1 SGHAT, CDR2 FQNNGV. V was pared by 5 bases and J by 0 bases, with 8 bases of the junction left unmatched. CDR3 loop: CASSPNRQGVSYEQYF. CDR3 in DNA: TGTGCCAGCAGCCCCAACAGACAGGGGGTCTCCTACGAGCAGTACTTC.

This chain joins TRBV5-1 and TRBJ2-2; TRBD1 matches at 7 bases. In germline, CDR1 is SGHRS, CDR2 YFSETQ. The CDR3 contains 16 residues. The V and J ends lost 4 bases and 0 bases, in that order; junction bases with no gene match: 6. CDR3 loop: CASSTGQATNTGELFF. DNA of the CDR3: TGCGCCAGCAGCACCGGACAGGCGACGAACACCGGGGAGCTGTTTTTT.

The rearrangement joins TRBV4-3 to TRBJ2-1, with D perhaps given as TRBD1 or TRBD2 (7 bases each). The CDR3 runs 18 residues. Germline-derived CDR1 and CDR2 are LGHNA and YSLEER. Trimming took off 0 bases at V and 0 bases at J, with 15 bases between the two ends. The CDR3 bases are TGCGCCAGCAGCCAAGATCGGGGGGCAGGGGGCTCCTACAATGAGCAGTTCTTC. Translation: CASSQDRGAGGSYNEQFF.

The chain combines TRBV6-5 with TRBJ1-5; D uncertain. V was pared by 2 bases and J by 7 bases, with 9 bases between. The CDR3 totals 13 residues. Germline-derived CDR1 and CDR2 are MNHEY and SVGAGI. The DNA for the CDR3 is TGTGCCAGCAGTTACGACGGGATCCAGCCCCAGCATTTT. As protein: CASSYDGIQPQHF.

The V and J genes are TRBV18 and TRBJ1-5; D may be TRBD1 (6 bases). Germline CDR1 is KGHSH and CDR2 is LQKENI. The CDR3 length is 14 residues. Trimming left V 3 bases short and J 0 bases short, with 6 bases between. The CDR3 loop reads CASSPDSSNQPQHF. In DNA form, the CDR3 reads TGTGCCAGCTCACCGGACAGTAGCAATCAGCCCCAGCATTTT.

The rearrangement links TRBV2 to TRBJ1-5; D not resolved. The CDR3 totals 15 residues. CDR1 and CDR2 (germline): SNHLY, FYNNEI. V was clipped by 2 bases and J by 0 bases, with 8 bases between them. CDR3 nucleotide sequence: TGTGCCAGCAGTGAACTTTCGTATAGCAATCAGCCCCAGCATTTT. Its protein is CASSELSYSNQPQHF.